This TCR beta chain was retrieved from a study of cytomegalovirus exposure and HLA in healthy donors. As for the study in general: Per a later analysis, the approximately 620 first-cohort and some 110 validation repertoires shared one platform.

Per the germline V gene, CDR1 is MNHNY and CDR2 is SVGAGI (reference sequence). Trimming removed 5 bases at V and 4 bases at J, with 9 bases between. The CDR3 loop spans 13 amino acids. This clone was detected only a few times. The target antigen is unknown. Study-wide findings and caveats: Approximately 160 TCR beta chains were listed as cytomegalovirus-associated. There were some public TCRs occurring in many donors, but most TCR sequences were rare.

This table comes from immunoSEQ multiplex PCR, and its TCRdb copy is limited to in-frame clones, with some not included. The repertoire holds fewer than 90,000 clones, with approximately 94% as singletons. Sequenced input: PBMCs. This chain connects TRBV6-6 to TRBJ1-3; no definite D call. This TCR was recovered from a woman aged 18-29 years in good health and CMV-seropositive. CDR3 amino acids: CASSLREGNTIYF. For the CDR3, the DNA is TGTGCCAGCAGTCTCCGGGAAGGAAACACCATATATTTT.